This TCR beta chain is from a study of blood T cell repertoires in COVID-19. The wider study: Samples representing acute and convalescent COVID-19 were sourced from the United States, Italy and Spain. In each case, the material was cDNA or gDNA derived from T cells, B-cell-depleted T cells, or PBMCs.

V dropped 0 bases and J dropped 8 bases, with 19 bases sitting between them. Germline assignment: CDR1 MNHEY and CDR2 SVGEGT. The CDR3 sequence is 16 residues long. Produced via immunoSEQ multiplex PCR; TCRdb's table is partial and in-frame only. The sample records tens of thousands of clones, roughly 87% being singletons. Source material: peripheral blood. The chain has TRBV6-2 or TRBV6-3 and TRBJ1-2; tentatively, D is TRBD1 (6 bases). The receptor comes from a man aged 80 or over in a cohort sampled during active COVID-19. This CDR3 reads CASSYSGTGTLGGYTF. As DNA, the CDR3 is TGTGCCAGCAGTTACTCTGGCACAGGGACCTTGGGAGGCTACACCTTC.